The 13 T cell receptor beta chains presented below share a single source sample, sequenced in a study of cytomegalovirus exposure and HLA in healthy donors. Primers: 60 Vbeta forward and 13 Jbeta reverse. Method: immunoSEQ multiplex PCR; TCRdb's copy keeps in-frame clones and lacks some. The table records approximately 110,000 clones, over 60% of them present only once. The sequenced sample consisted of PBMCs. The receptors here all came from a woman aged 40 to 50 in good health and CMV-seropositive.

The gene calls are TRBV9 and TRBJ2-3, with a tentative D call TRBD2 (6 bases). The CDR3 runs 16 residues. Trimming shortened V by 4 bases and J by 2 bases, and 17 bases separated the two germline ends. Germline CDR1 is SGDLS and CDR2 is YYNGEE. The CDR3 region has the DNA TGTGCCAGCAGCACCTTAGGACTGGACTACACAGATACGCAGTATTTT. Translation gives CASSTLGLDYTDTQYF.

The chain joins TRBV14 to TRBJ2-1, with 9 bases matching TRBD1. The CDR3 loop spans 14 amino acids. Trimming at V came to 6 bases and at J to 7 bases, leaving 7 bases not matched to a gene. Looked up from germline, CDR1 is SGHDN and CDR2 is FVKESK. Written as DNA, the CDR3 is TGTGCCAGCAGGACGACAGGGGGGCGAAATGAGCAGTTCTTC. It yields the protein CASRTTGGRNEQFF.

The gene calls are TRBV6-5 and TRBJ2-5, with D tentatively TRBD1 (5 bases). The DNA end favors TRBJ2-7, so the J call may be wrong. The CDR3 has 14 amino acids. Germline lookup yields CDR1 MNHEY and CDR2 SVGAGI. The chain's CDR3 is CASSGAAQSYEQYF. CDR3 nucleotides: TGTGCCAGCAGTGGGGCGGCTCAGTCCTACGAGCAGTACTTC.

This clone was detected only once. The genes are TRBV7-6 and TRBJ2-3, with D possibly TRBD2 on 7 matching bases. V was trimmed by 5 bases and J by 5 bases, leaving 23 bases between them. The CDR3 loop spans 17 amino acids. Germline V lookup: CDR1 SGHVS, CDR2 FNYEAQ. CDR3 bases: TGTGCCAGCAGCCTAGAAGGGGGGGTAGCGAATCTAGATACGCAGTATTTT. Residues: CASSLEGGVANLDTQYF.

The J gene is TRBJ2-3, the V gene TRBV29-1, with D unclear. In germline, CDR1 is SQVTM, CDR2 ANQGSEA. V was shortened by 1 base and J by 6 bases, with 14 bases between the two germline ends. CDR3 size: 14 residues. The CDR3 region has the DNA TGCAGCGTTGAAGGCTGGCGGCCCGTGGATACGCAGTATTTT. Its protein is CSVEGWRPVDTQYF.

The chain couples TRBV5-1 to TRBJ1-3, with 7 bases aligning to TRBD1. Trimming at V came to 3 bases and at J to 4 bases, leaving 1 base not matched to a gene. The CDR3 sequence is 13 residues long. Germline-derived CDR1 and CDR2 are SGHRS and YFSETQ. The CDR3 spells CASSSGQGNTIYF. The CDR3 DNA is TGCGCCAGCAGCTCGGGACAGGGAAACACCATATATTTT.

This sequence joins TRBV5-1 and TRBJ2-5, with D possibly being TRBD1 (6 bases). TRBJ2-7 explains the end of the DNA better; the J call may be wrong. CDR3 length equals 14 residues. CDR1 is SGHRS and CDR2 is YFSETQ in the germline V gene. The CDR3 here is CASSLPGQGYEQYF. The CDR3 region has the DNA TGCGCCAGCAGCCTCCCGGGACAAGGCTACGAGCAGTACTTC.

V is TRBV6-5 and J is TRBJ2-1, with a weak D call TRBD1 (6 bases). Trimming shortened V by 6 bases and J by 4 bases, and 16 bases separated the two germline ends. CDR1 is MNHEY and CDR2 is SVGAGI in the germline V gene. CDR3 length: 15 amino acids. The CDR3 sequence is CASSEDSGTYNEQFF. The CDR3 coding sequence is TGTGCCAGCAGCGAGGACAGCGGTACATACAATGAGCAGTTCTTC.

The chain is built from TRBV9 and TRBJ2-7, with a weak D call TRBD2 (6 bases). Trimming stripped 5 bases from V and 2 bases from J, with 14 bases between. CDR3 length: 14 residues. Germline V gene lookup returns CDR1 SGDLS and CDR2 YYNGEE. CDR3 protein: CASSPGTATYEQYF. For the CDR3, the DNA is TGTGCCAGCAGTCCCGGGACTGCTACCTACGAGCAGTACTTC.

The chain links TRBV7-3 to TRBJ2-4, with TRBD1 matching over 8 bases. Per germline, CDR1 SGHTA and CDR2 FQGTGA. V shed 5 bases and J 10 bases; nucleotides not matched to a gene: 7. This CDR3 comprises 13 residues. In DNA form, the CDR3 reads TGTGCCAGCAGCGAGTCCAGGACAGGGATTCAGTACTTC. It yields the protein CASSESRTGIQYF.

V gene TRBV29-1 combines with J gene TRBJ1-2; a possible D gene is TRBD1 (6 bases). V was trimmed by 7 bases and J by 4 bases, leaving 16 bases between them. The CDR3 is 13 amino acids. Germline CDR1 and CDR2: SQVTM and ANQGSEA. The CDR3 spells CSARQAQVYGYTF. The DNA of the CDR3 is TGCAGCGCTCGACAGGCTCAGGTCTATGGCTACACCTTC.

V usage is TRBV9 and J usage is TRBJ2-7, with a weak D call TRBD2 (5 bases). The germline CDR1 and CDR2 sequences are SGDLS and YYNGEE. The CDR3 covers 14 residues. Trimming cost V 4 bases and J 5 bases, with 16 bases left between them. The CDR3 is CASSTVPGSNEQYF. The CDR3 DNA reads TGTGCCAGCAGCACCGTACCGGGGAGCAACGAGCAGTACTTC. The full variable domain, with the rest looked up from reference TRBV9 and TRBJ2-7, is DSGVTQTPKHLITATGQRVTLRCSPRSGDLSVYWYQQSLDQGLQFLIQYYNGEERAKGNILERFSAQQFPDLHSELNLSSLELGDSALYFCASSTVPGSNEQYFGPGTRLTVT.

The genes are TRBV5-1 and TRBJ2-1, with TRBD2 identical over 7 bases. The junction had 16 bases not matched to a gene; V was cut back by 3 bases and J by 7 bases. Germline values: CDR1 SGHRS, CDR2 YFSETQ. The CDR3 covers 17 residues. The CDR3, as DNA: TGCGCCAGCAGCTCCGAACCGTTGCGGGGGACTGCTAATGAGCAGTTCTTC. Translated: CASSSEPLRGTANEQFF. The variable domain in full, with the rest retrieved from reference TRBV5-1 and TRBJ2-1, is KAGVTQTPRYLIKTRGQQVTLSCSPISGHRSVSWYQQTPGQGLQFLFEYFSETQRNKGNFPGRFSGRQFSNSRSEMNVSTLELGDSALYLCASSSEPLRGTANEQFFGPGTRLTVL.